This is a list of T cell receptor beta chains from one sample in a study of blood T cell repertoires in COVID-19. Clones were sequenced by immunoSEQ multiplex PCR, and TCRdb holds only the in-frame ones, with some missing. The sample has 65,000 to 90,000 clones; roughly 87% are singletons. The sequencing sample was made of peripheral blood. The receptors shown here come from an elderly man with acute or convalescent COVID-19. Each CDR3 is given with its conserved first and last residue. The D gene is left open where the match is weak. Rows may omit the clone size; those that give it use once, few, many or a size class.

d_gene: NA; v_gene: TRBV5-1; abundance: NA; j_gene: TRBJ2-1; CDR3aa: CASSLTGSSYNEQFF; CDR3nt: TGCGCCAGCAGCTTAACAGGGAGCTCCTACAATGAGCAGTTCTTC
d_gene: TRBD1; v_gene: TRBV4-2; abundance: NA; j_gene: TRBJ2-4; CDR3aa: CASSQYDRDENIQYF; CDR3nt: TGTGCCAGCAGCCAATACGACAGGGATGAAAACATTCAGTACTTC
d_gene: TRBD2; v_gene: TRBV7-2; abundance: NA; j_gene: TRBJ2-3; CDR3aa: CASSYRTSGSDTQYF; CDR3nt: TGTGCCAGCAGCTACAGGACTAGCGGGAGTGATACGCAGTATTTT
d_gene: NA; v_gene: TRBV6-5; abundance: NA; j_gene: TRBJ2-3; CDR3aa: CASSYSQASTDTQYF; CDR3nt: TGTGCCAGCAGTTACTCTCAGGCTAGCACAGATACGCAGTATTTT
d_gene: NA; v_gene: TRBV12-3/TRBV12-4; abundance: NA; j_gene: TRBJ1-2; CDR3aa: CASSLEGRYGYTF; CDR3nt: TGTGCCAGCAGTTTAGAAGGGAGGTATGGCTACACCTTC
d_gene: NA; v_gene: TRBV2; abundance: NA; j_gene: TRBJ1-2; CDR3aa: CASSEALRGSNYGYTF; CDR3nt: TGTGCCAGCAGTGAAGCGCTCCGGGGATCTAACTATGGCTACACCTTC
d_gene: TRBD2; v_gene: TRBV15; abundance: NA; j_gene: TRBJ2-3; CDR3aa: CATRPGLAPSTDTQYF; CDR3nt: TGTGCCACCAGACCCGGACTAGCGCCGAGCACAGATACGCAGTATTTT
d_gene: TRBD2; v_gene: TRBV9; abundance: NA; j_gene: TRBJ2-5; CDR3aa: CASSPIAGGEGSQYF; CDR3nt: TGTGCCAGCAGCCCTATCGCGGGGGGGGAAGGGTCCCAGTACTTC
d_gene: NA; v_gene: TRBV29-1; abundance: NA; j_gene: TRBJ2-3; CDR3aa: CSVDSGTDTQYF; CDR3nt: TGCAGCGTCGACAGTGGCACAGATACGCAGTATTTT
d_gene: NA; v_gene: TRBV12-3/TRBV12-4; abundance: NA; j_gene: TRBJ1-1; CDR3aa: CASSLGPFTEAFF; CDR3nt: TGTGCCAGCAGTCTGGGGCCTTTCACTGAAGCTTTCTTT
d_gene: NA; v_gene: TRBV29-1; abundance: NA; j_gene: TRBJ1-1; CDR3aa: CSVGLGAENTEAFF; CDR3nt: TGCAGCGTTGGATTGGGGGCAGAGAACACTGAAGCTTTCTTT
d_gene: NA; v_gene: TRBV23-1; abundance: NA; j_gene: TRBJ1-6; CDR3aa: CASGKSCEEMGANSPLHF; CDR3nt: TGCGCCAGCGGTAAATCATGCGAGGAGATGGGGGCGAATTCACCCCTCCACTTT
d_gene: NA; v_gene: TRBV5-1; abundance: NA; j_gene: TRBJ1-2; CDR3aa: CASSFDTLNYGYTF; CDR3nt: TGCGCCAGCAGCTTTGACACCCTTAACTATGGCTACACCTTC
d_gene: NA; v_gene: TRBV9; abundance: few; j_gene: TRBJ2-7; CDR3aa: CASSVAEGSHYEQYF; CDR3nt: TGTGCCAGCAGCGTAGCTGAGGGCTCCCACTACGAGCAGTACTTC
d_gene: NA; v_gene: TRBV30; abundance: NA; j_gene: TRBJ1-5; CDR3aa: CAWSVPGYNQPQHF; CDR3nt: TGTGCCTGGAGTGTACCAGGGTACAATCAGCCCCAGCATTTT
d_gene: NA; v_gene: TRBV2; abundance: NA; j_gene: TRBJ1-2; CDR3aa: CASSLTADYGYTF; CDR3nt: TGTGCCAGCAGTCTGACCGCGGACTATGGCTACACCTTC
d_gene: TRBD2; v_gene: TRBV15; abundance: NA; j_gene: TRBJ2-2; CDR3aa: CATSHPGLAGLNTGELFF; CDR3nt: TGTGCCACCAGTCATCCGGGACTAGCGGGACTGAACACCGGGGAGCTGTTTTTT
d_gene: TRBD1; v_gene: TRBV6-6; abundance: NA; j_gene: TRBJ2-7; CDR3aa: CASSPDRNYEQYF; CDR3nt: TGTGCCAGCAGCCCGGACAGGAACTACGAGCAGTACTTC
d_gene: TRBD1; v_gene: TRBV25-1; abundance: NA; j_gene: TRBJ2-7; CDR3aa: CASSGTDRGSYEQYF; CDR3nt: TGTGCCAGCAGTGGGACTGACAGGGGTTCCTACGAGCAGTACTTC
d_gene: TRBD1; v_gene: TRBV18; abundance: NA; j_gene: TRBJ1-4; CDR3aa: CASSPRQGEGEKLFF; CDR3nt: TGTGCCAGCTCACCCCGACAGGGCGAGGGTGAAAAACTGTTTTTT
d_gene: TRBD1; v_gene: TRBV12-3/TRBV12-4; abundance: NA; j_gene: TRBJ1-1; CDR3aa: CASSFQGAGRDF; CDR3nt: TGTGCCAGCAGTTTCCAGGGGGCCGGACGGGACTTT
d_gene: NA; v_gene: TRBV2; abundance: once; j_gene: TRBJ1-1; CDR3aa: CASSGDMNTEAFF; CDR3nt: TGTGCCAGCAGTGGAGATATGAACACTGAAGCTTTCTTT
d_gene: NA; v_gene: TRBV30; abundance: NA; j_gene: TRBJ1-4; CDR3aa: CASYGGTTNEKLFF; CDR3nt: TGTGCCTCTTACGGAGGGACAACTAATGAAAAACTGTTTTTT
d_gene: TRBD1; v_gene: TRBV20-1; abundance: NA; j_gene: TRBJ2-2; CDR3aa: CSASRTGGNSGAGELFF; CDR3nt: TGCAGTGCTAGTCGGACAGGGGGCAATTCGGGAGCCGGGGAGCTGTTTTTT
d_gene: NA; v_gene: TRBV2; abundance: NA; j_gene: TRBJ2-1; CDR3aa: CASSEDLAVDEQFF; CDR3nt: TGTGCCAGCAGTGAAGACCTAGCAGTCGATGAGCAGTTCTTC
d_gene: NA; v_gene: TRBV6-5; abundance: NA; j_gene: TRBJ1-2; CDR3aa: CASSETVIRVYGYTF; CDR3nt: TGTGCCAGCAGCGAGACAGTAATTAGGGTCTATGGCTACACCTTC
d_gene: TRBD1; v_gene: TRBV18; abundance: NA; j_gene: TRBJ1-1; CDR3aa: CASSPGQGAANTEAFF; CDR3nt: TGTGCCAGCTCACCAGGGCAGGGGGCGGCTAACACTGAAGCTTTCTTT
d_gene: TRBD2; v_gene: TRBV6-2/TRBV6-3; abundance: NA; j_gene: TRBJ2-2; CDR3aa: CASSYATSVGGEELFF; CDR3nt: TGTGCCAGCAGTTATGCGACTAGCGTGGGGGGAGAGGAGCTGTTTTTT
d_gene: NA; v_gene: TRBV6-6; abundance: NA; j_gene: TRBJ1-2; CDR3aa: CASSPWGGAEGYTF; CDR3nt: TGTGCCAGCAGTCCTTGGGGGGGGGCGGAAGGCTACACCTTC
d_gene: NA; v_gene: TRBV5-1; abundance: NA; j_gene: TRBJ2-5; CDR3aa: CASSFPEAGIETQYF; CDR3nt: TGCGCCAGCAGCTTCCCGGAAGCAGGGATAGAGACCCAGTACTTC
d_gene: NA; v_gene: TRBV5-6; abundance: NA; j_gene: TRBJ1-1; CDR3aa: CASSYRGSGNTEAFF; CDR3nt: TGTGCCAGCAGCTATCGCGGCAGCGGGAACACTGAAGCTTTCTTT
d_gene: NA; v_gene: TRBV2; abundance: NA; j_gene: TRBJ1-4; CDR3aa: CASNKQGTNEKLFF; CDR3nt: TGTGCCAGCAATAAGCAGGGGACTAATGAAAAACTGTTTTTT
d_gene: TRBD1; v_gene: TRBV4-1; abundance: NA; j_gene: TRBJ1-6; CDR3aa: CASSQDGQGNSPLHF; CDR3nt: TGCGCCAGCAGCCAGGACGGACAGGGCAATTCACCCCTCCACTTT
d_gene: NA; v_gene: TRBV2; abundance: NA; j_gene: TRBJ2-7; CDR3aa: CASVGGADEQYF; CDR3nt: TGTGCCAGCGTGGGGGGGGCGGACGAGCAGTACTTC
d_gene: NA; v_gene: TRBV11-2; abundance: once; j_gene: TRBJ2-5; CDR3aa: CASRVIAAETQYF; CDR3nt: TGTGCCAGCAGGGTCATCGCCGCGGAGACCCAGTACTTC
d_gene: NA; v_gene: TRBV4-1; abundance: NA; j_gene: TRBJ1-2; CDR3aa: CASSRSIPGFDGYTF; CDR3nt: TGCGCCAGCAGCCGAAGCATTCCAGGGTTTGATGGCTACACCTTC
d_gene: TRBD1; v_gene: TRBV18; abundance: NA; j_gene: TRBJ1-1; CDR3aa: CASGDRGNTEAFF; CDR3nt: TGTGCCAGCGGTGACAGGGGGAACACTGAAGCTTTCTTT
d_gene: TRBD1; v_gene: TRBV29-1; abundance: NA; j_gene: TRBJ2-1; CDR3aa: CSAPTGGFLNEQFF; CDR3nt: TGCAGCGCTCCGACAGGGGGCTTTCTCAATGAGCAGTTCTTC
d_gene: TRBD1; v_gene: TRBV19; abundance: NA; j_gene: TRBJ1-5; CDR3aa: CASSTGGGQPQHF; CDR3nt: TGTGCCAGTAGTACAGGGGGAGGTCAGCCCCAGCATTTT
d_gene: TRBD2; v_gene: TRBV27; abundance: NA; j_gene: TRBJ2-2; CDR3aa: CASSSFGAGATGELFF; CDR3nt: TGTGCCAGCAGTTCCTTCGGGGCGGGAGCGACCGGGGAGCTGTTTTTT
d_gene: TRBD2; v_gene: TRBV11-2; abundance: NA; j_gene: TRBJ2-3; CDR3aa: CASSSIGGAGDTQYF; CDR3nt: TGTGCCAGCAGCTCGATCGGGGGGGCAGGGGATACGCAGTATTTT
d_gene: TRBD2; v_gene: TRBV7-3; abundance: NA; j_gene: TRBJ2-3; CDR3aa: CASSPTSGGLTDTQYF; CDR3nt: TGTGCCAGCAGCCCCACTAGCGGGGGACTCACAGATACGCAGTATTTT
d_gene: TRBD1; v_gene: TRBV27; abundance: NA; j_gene: TRBJ1-1; CDR3aa: CASTRQGGTEAFF; CDR3nt: TGTGCCAGCACGCGACAGGGGGGCACTGAAGCTTTCTTT
d_gene: TRBD1; v_gene: TRBV7-9; abundance: NA; j_gene: TRBJ1-1; CDR3aa: CASSPTRDRGRIAEAFF; CDR3nt: TGTGCCAGCAGCCCAACCCGGGACAGGGGACGAATCGCTGAAGCTTTCTTT
d_gene: TRBD1; v_gene: TRBV2; abundance: NA; j_gene: TRBJ1-5; CDR3aa: CAIAKLTGESQPQHF; CDR3nt: TGTGCCATCGCGAAGCTGACAGGGGAATCCCAGCCCCAGCATTTT
d_gene: TRBD2; v_gene: TRBV2; abundance: NA; j_gene: TRBJ2-5; CDR3aa: CASSPTSGGETQYF; CDR3nt: TGTGCCAGCAGCCCGACTAGCGGGGGGGAGACCCAGTACTTC
d_gene: TRBD1; v_gene: TRBV19; abundance: few; j_gene: TRBJ1-2; CDR3aa: CASSIGTEYGYTF; CDR3nt: TGTGCCAGTAGTATTGGGACAGAGTATGGCTACACCTTC
d_gene: NA; v_gene: TRBV6-5; abundance: NA; j_gene: TRBJ1-1; CDR3aa: CASSLSGSFAFF; CDR3nt: TGTGCCAGCAGCCTCTCCGGTTCGTTCGCTTTCTTT